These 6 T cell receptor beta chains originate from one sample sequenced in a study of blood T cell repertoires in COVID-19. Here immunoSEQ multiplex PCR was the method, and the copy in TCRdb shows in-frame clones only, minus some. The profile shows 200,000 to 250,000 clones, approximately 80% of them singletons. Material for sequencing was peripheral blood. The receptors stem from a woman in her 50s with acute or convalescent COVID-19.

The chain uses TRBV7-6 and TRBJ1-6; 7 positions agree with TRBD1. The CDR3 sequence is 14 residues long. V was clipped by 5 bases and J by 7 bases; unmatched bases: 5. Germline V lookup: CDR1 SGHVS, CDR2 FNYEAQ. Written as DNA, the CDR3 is TGTGCCAGCAGCATAAGGACAGGAAATTCACCCCTCCACTTT. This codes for CASSIRTGNSPLHF.

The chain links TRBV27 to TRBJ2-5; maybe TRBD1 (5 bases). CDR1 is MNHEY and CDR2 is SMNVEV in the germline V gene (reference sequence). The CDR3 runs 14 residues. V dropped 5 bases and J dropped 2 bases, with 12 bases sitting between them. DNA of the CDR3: TGTGCCAGCAGTCGGCTTGGGGCTCAAGAGACCCAGTACTTC. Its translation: CASSRLGAQETQYF.

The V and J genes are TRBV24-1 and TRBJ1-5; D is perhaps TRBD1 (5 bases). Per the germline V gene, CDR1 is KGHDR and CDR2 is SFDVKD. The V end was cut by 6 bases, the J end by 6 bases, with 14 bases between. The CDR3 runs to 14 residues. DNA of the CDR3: TGTGCCACCAGTTCTATCGGGGGGACTCAGCCCCAGCATTTT. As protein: CATSSIGGTQPQHF.

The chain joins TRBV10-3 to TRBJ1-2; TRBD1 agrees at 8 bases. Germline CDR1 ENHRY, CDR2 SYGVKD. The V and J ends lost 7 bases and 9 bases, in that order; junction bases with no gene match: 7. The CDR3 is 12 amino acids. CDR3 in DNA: TGTGCCATCACTGACAGGGGTCCTCGCTACACCTTC. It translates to CAITDRGPRYTF.

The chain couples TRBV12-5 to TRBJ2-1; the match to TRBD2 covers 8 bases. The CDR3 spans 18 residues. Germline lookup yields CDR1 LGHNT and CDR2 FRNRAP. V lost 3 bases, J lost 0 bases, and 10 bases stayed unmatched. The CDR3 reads CASGLTSGPSSSYNEQFF. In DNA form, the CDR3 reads TGTGCTAGTGGTTTAACTAGCGGCCCCTCGAGCTCCTACAATGAGCAGTTCTTC.

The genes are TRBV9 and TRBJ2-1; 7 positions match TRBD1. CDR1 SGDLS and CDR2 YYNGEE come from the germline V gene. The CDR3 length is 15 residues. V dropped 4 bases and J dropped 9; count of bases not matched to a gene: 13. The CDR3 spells CASSPKGTVLVEQFF. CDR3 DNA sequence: TGTGCCAGCAGCCCAAAAGGGACAGTCCTAGTTGAGCAGTTCTTC.